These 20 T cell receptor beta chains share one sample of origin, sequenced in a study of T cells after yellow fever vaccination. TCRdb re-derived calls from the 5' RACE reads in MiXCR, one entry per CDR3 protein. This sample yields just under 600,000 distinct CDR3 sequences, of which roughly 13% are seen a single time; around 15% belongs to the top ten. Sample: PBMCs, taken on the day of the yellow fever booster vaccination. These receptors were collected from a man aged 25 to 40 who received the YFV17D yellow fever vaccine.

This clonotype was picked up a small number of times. This CDR3 reads CASARQGAPDTQYF. The CDR3 DNA follows: TGTGCCTCCGCGCGACAGGGGGCCCCGGATACGCAGTATTTT. The chain links TRBV30 to TRBJ2-3; 10 bases match TRBD1. The CDR3 consists of 14 residues. Trimming at V came to 7 bases and at J to 6 bases, leaving 10 bases not matched to a gene. Germline V gene lookup returns CDR1 GTSNPN and CDR2 SVGIG (reference sequence).

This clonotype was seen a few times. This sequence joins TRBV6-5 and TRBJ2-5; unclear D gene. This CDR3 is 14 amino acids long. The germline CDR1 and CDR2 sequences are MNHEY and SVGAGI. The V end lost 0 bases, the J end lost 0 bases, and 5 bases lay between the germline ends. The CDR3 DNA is TGTGCCAGCAGTTACTCGGCGAACCAAGAGACCCAGTACTTC. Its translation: CASSYSANQETQYF.

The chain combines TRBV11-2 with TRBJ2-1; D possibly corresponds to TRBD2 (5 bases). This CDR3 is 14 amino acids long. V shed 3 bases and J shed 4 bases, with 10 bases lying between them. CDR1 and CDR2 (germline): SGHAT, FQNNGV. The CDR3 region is CASSFLREYNEQFF. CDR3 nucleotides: TGTGCCAGCAGCTTTTTACGGGAATACAATGAGCAGTTCTTC.

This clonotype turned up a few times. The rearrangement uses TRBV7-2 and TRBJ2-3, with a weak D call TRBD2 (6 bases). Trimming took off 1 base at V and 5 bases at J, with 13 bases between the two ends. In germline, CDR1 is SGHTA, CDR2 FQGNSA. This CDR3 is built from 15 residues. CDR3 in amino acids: CASSLVARGGDTQYF. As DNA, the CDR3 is TGTGCCAGCAGCTTAGTAGCAAGGGGAGGAGATACGCAGTATTTT.

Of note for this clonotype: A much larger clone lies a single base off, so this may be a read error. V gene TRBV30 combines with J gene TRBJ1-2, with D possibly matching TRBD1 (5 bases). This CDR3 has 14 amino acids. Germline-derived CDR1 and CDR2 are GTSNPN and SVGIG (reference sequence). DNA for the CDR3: TGTGCCTGGAGTGTACAGGACTACAACTATGGCTGCACCTTC. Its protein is CAWSVQDYNYGCTF.

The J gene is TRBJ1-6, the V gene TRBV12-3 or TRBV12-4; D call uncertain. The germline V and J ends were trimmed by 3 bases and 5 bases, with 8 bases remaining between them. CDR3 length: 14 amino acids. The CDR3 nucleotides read TGTGCCAGCAGTTTTAAACAAGATAATTCACCCCTCCACTTT. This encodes CASSFKQDNSPLHF.

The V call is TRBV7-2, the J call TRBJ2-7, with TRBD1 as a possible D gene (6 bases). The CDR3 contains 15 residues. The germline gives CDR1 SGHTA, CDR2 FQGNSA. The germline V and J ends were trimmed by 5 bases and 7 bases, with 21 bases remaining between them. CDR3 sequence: CASSTDRYNKGEQYF. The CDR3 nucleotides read TGTGCCAGCAGCACCGACAGGTACAACAAAGGGGAGCAGTACTTC.

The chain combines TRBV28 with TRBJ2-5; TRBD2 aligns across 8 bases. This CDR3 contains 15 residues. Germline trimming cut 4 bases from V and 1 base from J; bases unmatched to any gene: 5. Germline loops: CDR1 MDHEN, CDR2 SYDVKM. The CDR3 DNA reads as TGTGCCAGCAGTTCCCCCGGACTAGCCCAAGAGACCCAGTACTTC. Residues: CASSSPGLAQETQYF. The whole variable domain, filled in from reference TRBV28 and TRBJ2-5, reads DVKVTQSSRYLVKRTGEKVFLECVQDMDHENMFWYRQDPGLGLRLIYFSYDVKMKEKGDIPEGYSVSREKKERFSLILESASTNQTSMYLCASSSPGLAQETQYFGPGTRLLVL.

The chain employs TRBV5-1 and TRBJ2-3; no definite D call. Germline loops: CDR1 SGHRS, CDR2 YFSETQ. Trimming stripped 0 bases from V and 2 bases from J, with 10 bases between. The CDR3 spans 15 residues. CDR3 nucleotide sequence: TGCGCCAGCAGCTTGGCCCCAGGATTCACAGATACGCAGTATTTT. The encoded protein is CASSLAPGFTDTQYF. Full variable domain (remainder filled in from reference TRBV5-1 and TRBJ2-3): KAGVTQTPRYLIKTRGQQVTLSCSPISGHRSVSWYQQTPGQGLQFLFEYFSETQRNKGNFPGRFSGRQFSNSRSEMNVSTLELGDSALYLCASSLAPGFTDTQYFGPGTRLTVL.

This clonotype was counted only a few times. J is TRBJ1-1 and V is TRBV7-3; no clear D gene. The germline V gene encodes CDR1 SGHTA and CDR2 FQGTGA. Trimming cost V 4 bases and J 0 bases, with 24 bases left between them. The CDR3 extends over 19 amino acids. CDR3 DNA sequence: TGTGCCAGCAGCTCCCAATTTCGGACCGATACCTACCTGAACACTGAAGCTTTCTTT. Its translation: CASSSQFRTDTYLNTEAFF.

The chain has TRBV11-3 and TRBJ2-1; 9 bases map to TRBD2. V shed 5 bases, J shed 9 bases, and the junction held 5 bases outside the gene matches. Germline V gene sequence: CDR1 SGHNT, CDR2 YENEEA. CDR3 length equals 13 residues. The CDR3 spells CASSVGLAAEQFF. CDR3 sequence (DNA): TGTGCCAGCAGCGTGGGACTAGCCGCTGAGCAGTTCTTC.

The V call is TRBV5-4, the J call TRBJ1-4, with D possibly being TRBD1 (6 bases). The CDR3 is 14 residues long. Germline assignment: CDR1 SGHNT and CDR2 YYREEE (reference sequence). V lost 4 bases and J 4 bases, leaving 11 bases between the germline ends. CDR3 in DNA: TGTGCCAGCAGCGTAGGACAGCTTAATGAAAAACTGTTTTTT. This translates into CASSVGQLNEKLFF.

The CDR3 sequence is CATSRGGSSGANVLTF. CDR3 DNA: TGTGCCACCAGCAGGGGCGGGAGCTCTGGGGCCAACGTCCTGACTTTC. The chain uses TRBV15 and TRBJ2-6; TRBD2 agrees at 7 bases. The CDR3 is made up of 16 amino acids. The J segment lost 0 bases and the V segment lost 3 bases, leaving 2 bases of the junction unmatched. The germline V gene encodes CDR1 LNHNV and CDR2 YYDKDF (reference sequence).

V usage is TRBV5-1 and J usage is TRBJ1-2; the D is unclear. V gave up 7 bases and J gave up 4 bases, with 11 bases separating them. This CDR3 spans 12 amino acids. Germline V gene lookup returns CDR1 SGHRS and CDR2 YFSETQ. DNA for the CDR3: TGCGCCAGCGCCCAAGGGCTCTATGGCTACACCTTC. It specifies CASAQGLYGYTF. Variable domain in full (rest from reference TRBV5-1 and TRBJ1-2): KAGVTQTPRYLIKTRGQQVTLSCSPISGHRSVSWYQQTPGQGLQFLFEYFSETQRNKGNFPGRFSGRQFSNSRSEMNVSTLELGDSALYLCASAQGLYGYTFGSGTRLTVV.

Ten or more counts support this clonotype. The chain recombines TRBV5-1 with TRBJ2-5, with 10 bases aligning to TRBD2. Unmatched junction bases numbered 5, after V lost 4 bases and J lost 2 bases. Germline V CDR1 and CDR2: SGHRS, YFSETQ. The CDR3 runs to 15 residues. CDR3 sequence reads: CASSKGTSVQETQYF. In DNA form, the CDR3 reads TGCGCCAGCAGCAAGGGGACTAGCGTACAAGAGACCCAGTACTTC.

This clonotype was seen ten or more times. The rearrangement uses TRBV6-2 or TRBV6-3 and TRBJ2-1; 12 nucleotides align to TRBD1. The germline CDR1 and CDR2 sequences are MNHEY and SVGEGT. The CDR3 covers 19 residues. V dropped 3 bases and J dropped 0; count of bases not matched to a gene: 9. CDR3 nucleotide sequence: TGTGCCAGCAGTTATCGGGACAGGGGGCGGGTTCTCTCCTACAATGAGCAGTTCTTC. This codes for CASSYRDRGRVLSYNEQFF.

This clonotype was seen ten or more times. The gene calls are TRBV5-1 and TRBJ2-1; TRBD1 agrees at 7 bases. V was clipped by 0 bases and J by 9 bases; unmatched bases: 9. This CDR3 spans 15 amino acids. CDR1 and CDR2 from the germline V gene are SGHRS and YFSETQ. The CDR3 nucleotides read TGCGCCAGCAGCTTGGAATTAACAGGGGATCTTGAGCAGTTCTTC. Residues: CASSLELTGDLEQFF.

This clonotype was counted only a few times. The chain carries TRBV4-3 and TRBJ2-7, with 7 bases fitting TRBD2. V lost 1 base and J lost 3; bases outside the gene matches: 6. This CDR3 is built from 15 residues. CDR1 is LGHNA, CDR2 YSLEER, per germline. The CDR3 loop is CASSQGRGSIYEQYF. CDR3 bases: TGCGCCAGCAGCCAAGGGCGCGGGAGCATCTACGAGCAGTACTTC.

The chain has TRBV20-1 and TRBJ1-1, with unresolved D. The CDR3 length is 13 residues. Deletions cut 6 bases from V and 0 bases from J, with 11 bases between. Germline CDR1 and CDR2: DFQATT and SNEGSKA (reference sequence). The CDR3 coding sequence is TGCAGTGCGAACAGACTTATGAACACTGAAGCTTTCTTT. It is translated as CSANRLMNTEAFF.

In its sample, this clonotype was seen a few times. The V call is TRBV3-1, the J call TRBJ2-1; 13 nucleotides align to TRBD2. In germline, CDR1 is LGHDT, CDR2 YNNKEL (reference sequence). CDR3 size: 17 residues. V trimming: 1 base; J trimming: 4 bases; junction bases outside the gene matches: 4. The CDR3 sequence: CASSQVLAGGLYNEQFF. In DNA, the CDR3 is TGTGCCAGCAGCCAAGTACTAGCGGGAGGGTTATACAATGAGCAGTTCTTC.